A selection of T cell receptor beta chains follows, all from one sample in a study of T cells after yellow fever vaccination. One entry per CDR3 protein, called by TCRdb with MiXCR from the 5' RACE reads. The table shows 200,000 or so distinct CDR3 sequences, with approximately 6.3% occurring only once. Sequencing used CD4+ T cells sorted from PBMCs, obtained on the day of the yellow fever booster vaccination. The receptor set was obtained from a man aged 30 to 39 who received the YFV17D yellow fever vaccine. CDR3s leave out the opening cysteine and the closing phenylalanine or tryptophan. D genes are given only for firm matches.

cdr3_aa: SARDRGTGNTIY
cdr3_length: 12
j_call: TRBJ1-3
d_call: TRBD1
v_call: TRBV20-1

cdr3_aa: SARDPTGVADTQY
cdr3_length: 13
j_call: TRBJ2-3
d_call: .
v_call: TRBV20-1

cdr3_aa: ASSRRTSGPNTGELF
cdr3_length: 15
j_call: TRBJ2-2
d_call: TRBD2
v_call: TRBV6-1

cdr3_aa: ASGDRQGVNEKLF
cdr3_length: 13
j_call: TRBJ1-4
d_call: TRBD1
v_call: TRBV10-2

cdr3_aa: ASSLIGDTQY
cdr3_length: 10
j_call: TRBJ2-3
d_call: .
v_call: TRBV5-1

cdr3_aa: ASSFSRQGDIQY
cdr3_length: 12
j_call: TRBJ2-4
d_call: TRBD1
v_call: TRBV7-2

cdr3_aa: ASNLPRGTGPGTDTQY
cdr3_length: 16
j_call: TRBJ2-3
d_call: .
v_call: TRBV28

cdr3_aa: ASGGVAGVTKNIQY
cdr3_length: 14
j_call: TRBJ2-4
d_call: TRBD2
v_call: TRBV2

cdr3_aa: SVDGLAATDTQY
cdr3_length: 12
j_call: TRBJ2-3
d_call: TRBD2
v_call: TRBV29-1

cdr3_aa: ASSLTSEPNTGELF
cdr3_length: 14
j_call: TRBJ2-2
d_call: TRBD2
v_call: TRBV18

cdr3_aa: ASRQVAGAAYEQY
cdr3_length: 13
j_call: TRBJ2-7
d_call: TRBD2
v_call: TRBV12-3/TRBV12-4

cdr3_aa: ASSVSPSGTHEQY
cdr3_length: 13
j_call: TRBJ2-7
d_call: TRBD2
v_call: TRBV9

cdr3_aa: TSSTSGSNADTQY
cdr3_length: 13
j_call: TRBJ2-3
d_call: .
v_call: TRBV1

cdr3_aa: ASSQSAGYNEQF
cdr3_length: 12
j_call: TRBJ2-1
d_call: .
v_call: TRBV23-1

cdr3_aa: SVTGTYEQY
cdr3_length: 9
j_call: TRBJ2-7
d_call: .
v_call: TRBV29-1

cdr3_aa: SAYLARKETQY
cdr3_length: 11
j_call: TRBJ2-5
d_call: .
v_call: TRBV20-1

cdr3_aa: ASSLWSIEQY
cdr3_length: 10
j_call: TRBJ2-7
d_call: .
v_call: TRBV7-9

cdr3_aa: ASSLPNRGLMRLAWYEQY
cdr3_length: 18
j_call: TRBJ2-7
d_call: .
v_call: TRBV5-1

cdr3_aa: ASSPGPLLWGNNEQF
cdr3_length: 15
j_call: TRBJ2-1
d_call: .
v_call: TRBV4-2

cdr3_aa: ASSLGAGTNEKLF
cdr3_length: 13
j_call: TRBJ1-4
d_call: .
v_call: TRBV7-9

cdr3_aa: ASSHQREGPNEQF
cdr3_length: 13
j_call: TRBJ2-1
d_call: TRBD2
v_call: TRBV7-9

cdr3_aa: ASSQGSEQF
cdr3_length: 9
j_call: TRBJ2-1
d_call: .
v_call: TRBV18

cdr3_aa: AWSLWEFEETQY
cdr3_length: 12
j_call: TRBJ2-5
d_call: .
v_call: TRBV30

cdr3_aa: ASSSTGPTRRAAGNTIY
cdr3_length: 17
j_call: TRBJ1-3
d_call: TRBD1
v_call: TRBV7-8

cdr3_aa: ATSGASGSKDTGELF
cdr3_length: 15
j_call: TRBJ2-2
d_call: .
v_call: TRBV24-1

cdr3_aa: ASSLATSGVTDTQY
cdr3_length: 14
j_call: TRBJ2-3
d_call: TRBD2
v_call: TRBV5-1

cdr3_aa: AWSSGLAGADTQY
cdr3_length: 13
j_call: TRBJ2-3
d_call: TRBD2
v_call: TRBV30

cdr3_aa: ASSTLKDTEAF
cdr3_length: 11
j_call: TRBJ1-1
d_call: .
v_call: TRBV19

cdr3_aa: ASSSLQVGGYEQY
cdr3_length: 13
j_call: TRBJ2-7
d_call: TRBD2
v_call: TRBV6-5

cdr3_aa: SGFGSGETQY
cdr3_length: 10
j_call: TRBJ2-5
d_call: .
v_call: TRBV20-1

cdr3_aa: ATSDLRVDEQY
cdr3_length: 11
j_call: TRBJ2-7
d_call: .
v_call: TRBV24-1

cdr3_aa: ASSYSRQGLNGYT
cdr3_length: 13
j_call: TRBJ1-2
d_call: TRBD1
v_call: TRBV6-5

cdr3_aa: SVEASGSKQY
cdr3_length: 10
j_call: TRBJ2-7
d_call: TRBD2
v_call: TRBV29-1

cdr3_aa: SALESRGNEQF
cdr3_length: 11
j_call: TRBJ2-1
d_call: .
v_call: TRBV20-1

cdr3_aa: ASSLVVGGNQPQH
cdr3_length: 13
j_call: TRBJ1-5
d_call: .
v_call: TRBV12-3/TRBV12-4

cdr3_aa: ALLAREYNEQF
cdr3_length: 11
j_call: TRBJ2-1
d_call: .
v_call: TRBV30

cdr3_aa: ASSVGRGGELF
cdr3_length: 11
j_call: TRBJ2-2
d_call: .
v_call: TRBV9

cdr3_aa: SVERQDRYEQY
cdr3_length: 11
j_call: TRBJ2-7
d_call: .
v_call: TRBV29-1

cdr3_aa: ASSLMFGDGAF
cdr3_length: 11
j_call: TRBJ1-1
d_call: .
v_call: TRBV7-2

cdr3_aa: ASSFSAYGYT
cdr3_length: 10
j_call: TRBJ1-2
d_call: .
v_call: TRBV5-6

cdr3_aa: SVLVRAAGELF
cdr3_length: 11
j_call: TRBJ2-2
d_call: .
v_call: TRBV29-1

cdr3_aa: ASSLGVGGLF
cdr3_length: 10
j_call: TRBJ2-2
d_call: .
v_call: TRBV6-5

cdr3_aa: ASSLAGALNNEQF
cdr3_length: 13
j_call: TRBJ2-1
d_call: .
v_call: TRBV12-3/TRBV12-4

cdr3_aa: ASRGTSGRRDEQF
cdr3_length: 13
j_call: TRBJ2-1
d_call: TRBD2
v_call: TRBV12-3/TRBV12-4

cdr3_aa: SVELAVNYGYT
cdr3_length: 11
j_call: TRBJ1-2
d_call: .
v_call: TRBV29-1